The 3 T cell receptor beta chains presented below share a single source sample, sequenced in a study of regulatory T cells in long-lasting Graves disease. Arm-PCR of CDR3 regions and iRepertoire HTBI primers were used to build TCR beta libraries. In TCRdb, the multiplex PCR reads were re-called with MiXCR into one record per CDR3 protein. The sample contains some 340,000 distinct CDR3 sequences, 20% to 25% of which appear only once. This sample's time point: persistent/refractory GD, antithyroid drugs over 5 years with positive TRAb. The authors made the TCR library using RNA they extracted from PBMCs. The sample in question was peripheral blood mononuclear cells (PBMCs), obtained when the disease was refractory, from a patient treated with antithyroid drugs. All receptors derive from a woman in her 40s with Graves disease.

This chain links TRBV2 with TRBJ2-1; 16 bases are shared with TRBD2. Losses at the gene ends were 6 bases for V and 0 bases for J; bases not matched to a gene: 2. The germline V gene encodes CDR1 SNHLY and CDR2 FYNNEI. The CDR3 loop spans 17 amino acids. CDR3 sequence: CASRGTSGRGSYNEQFF. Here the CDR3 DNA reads TGTGCCAGCAGGGGGACTAGCGGGAGGGGCTCCTACAATGAGCAGTTCTTC.

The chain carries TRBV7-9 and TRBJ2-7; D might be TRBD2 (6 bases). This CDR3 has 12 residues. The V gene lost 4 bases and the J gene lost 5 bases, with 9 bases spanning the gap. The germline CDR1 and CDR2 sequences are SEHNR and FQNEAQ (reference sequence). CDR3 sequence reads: CASSWGVDEQYF. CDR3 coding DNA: TGTGCCAGCAGCTGGGGGGTGGACGAGCAGTACTTC.

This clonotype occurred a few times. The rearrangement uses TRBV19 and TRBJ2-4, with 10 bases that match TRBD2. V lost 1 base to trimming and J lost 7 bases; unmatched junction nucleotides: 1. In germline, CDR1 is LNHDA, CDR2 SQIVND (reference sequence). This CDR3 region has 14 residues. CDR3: CASSIASGSNIQYF. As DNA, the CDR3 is TGTGCCAGTAGTATAGCTAGCGGGAGTAACATTCAGTACTTC.